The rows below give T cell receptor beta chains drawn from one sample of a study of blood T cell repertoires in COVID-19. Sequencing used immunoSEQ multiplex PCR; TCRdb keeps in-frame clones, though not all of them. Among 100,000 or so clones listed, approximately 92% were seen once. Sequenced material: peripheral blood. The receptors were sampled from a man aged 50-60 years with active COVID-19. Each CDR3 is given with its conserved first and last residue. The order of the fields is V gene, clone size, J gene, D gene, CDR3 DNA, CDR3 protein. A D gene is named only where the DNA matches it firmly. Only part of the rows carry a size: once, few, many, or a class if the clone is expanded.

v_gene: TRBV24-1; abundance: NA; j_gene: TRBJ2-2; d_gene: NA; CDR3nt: TGTGCCACCTCGTCGGACAGAGGATACACCGGGGAGCTGTTTTTT; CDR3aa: CATSSDRGYTGELFF
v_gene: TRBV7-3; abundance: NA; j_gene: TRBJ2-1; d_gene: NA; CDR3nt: TGTGCCAGCAGCTCCCGAGGTGGAGGTCGGCCGACCTACAATGAGCAGTTCTTC; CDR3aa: CASSSRGGGRPTYNEQFF
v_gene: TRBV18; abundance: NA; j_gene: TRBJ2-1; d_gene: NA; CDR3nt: TGTGCCAGCTCTACCGGGGATGAGCAGTTCTTC; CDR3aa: CASSTGDEQFF
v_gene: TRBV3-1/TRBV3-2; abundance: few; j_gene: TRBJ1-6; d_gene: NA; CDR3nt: TGTGCCAGCAGCGAGGGGGAGCGTGCCCTCCACTTT; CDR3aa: CASSEGERALHF
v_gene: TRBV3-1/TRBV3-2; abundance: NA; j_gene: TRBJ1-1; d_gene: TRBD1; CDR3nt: TGTGCCAGCAGCCAACGGCTACAGGGGGCGATTAACACTGAAGCTTTCTTT; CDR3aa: CASSQRLQGAINTEAFF
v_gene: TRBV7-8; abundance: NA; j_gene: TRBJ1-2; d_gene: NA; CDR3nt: TGTGCCAGCAGCTTAGCGGGCAGGGCCTACACCTTC; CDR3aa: CASSLAGRAYTF
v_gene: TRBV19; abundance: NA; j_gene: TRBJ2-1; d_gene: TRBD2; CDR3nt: TGTGCCAGTAGTCCCGGACTAGCGGGTCTCAATGAGCAGTTCTTC; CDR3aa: CASSPGLAGLNEQFF
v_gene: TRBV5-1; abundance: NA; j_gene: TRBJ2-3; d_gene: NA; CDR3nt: TGCGCCAGCAGCTCGCAGGGGACAGATACGCAGTATTTT; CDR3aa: CASSSQGTDTQYF
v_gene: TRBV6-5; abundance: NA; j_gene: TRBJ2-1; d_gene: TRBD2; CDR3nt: TGTGCCAGCAACTTAGCGGGAGGGCTCATCAATGAGCAGTTCTTC; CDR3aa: CASNLAGGLINEQFF
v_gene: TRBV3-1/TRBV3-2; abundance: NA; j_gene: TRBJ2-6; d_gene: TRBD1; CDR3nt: TGTGCCAGCAGCCAAGAATTGGGGGACAGGGTGGTTAGGACCAACGTCCTGACTTTC; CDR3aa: CASSQELGDRVVRTNVLTF
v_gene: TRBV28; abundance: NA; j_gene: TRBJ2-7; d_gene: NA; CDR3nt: TGTGCCAGCAGTTCCCAGACCCGACGGGCCTACGAGCAGTACTTC; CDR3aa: CASSSQTRRAYEQYF
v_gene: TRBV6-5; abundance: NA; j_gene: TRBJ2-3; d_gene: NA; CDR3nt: TGTGCCAGCAGTCCCGTACAGGGTCCGGCCCCCACGCAGTATTTT; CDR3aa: CASSPVQGPAPTQYF
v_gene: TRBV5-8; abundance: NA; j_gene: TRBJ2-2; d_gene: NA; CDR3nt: TGTGCCAGCAGCTTGGGCAGGGAAGGCGGGGAGCTGTTTTTT; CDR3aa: CASSLGREGGELFF
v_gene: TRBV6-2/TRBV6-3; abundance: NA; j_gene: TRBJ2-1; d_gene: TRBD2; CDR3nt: TGTGCCAGCAGTTGGACTAGCGGAATATACAATGAGCAGTTCTTC; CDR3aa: CASSWTSGIYNEQFF
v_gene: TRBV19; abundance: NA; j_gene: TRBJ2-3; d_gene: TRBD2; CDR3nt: TGTGCCAGTAAGACTAGCGGGAGGGGAACAGATACGCAGTATTTT; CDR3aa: CASKTSGRGTDTQYF
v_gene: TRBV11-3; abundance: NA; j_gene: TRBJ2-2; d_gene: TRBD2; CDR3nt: TGTGCCAGCAGCTTAGGGGGGACTAGCGGGAGCTCCGGGGAGCTGTTTTTT; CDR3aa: CASSLGGTSGSSGELFF
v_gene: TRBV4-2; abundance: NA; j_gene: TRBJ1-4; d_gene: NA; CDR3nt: TGTGCCAGCAGCCAAGGTACAGAAGTCTATGAAAAACTGTTTTTT; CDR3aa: CASSQGTEVYEKLFF
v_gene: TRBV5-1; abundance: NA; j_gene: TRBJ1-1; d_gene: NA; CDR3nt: TGCGCCAGCAGCGCCACACAGGAAACGAGCAAAGCTTTCTTT; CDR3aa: CASSATQETSKAFF
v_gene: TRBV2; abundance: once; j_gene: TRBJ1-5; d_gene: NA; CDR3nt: TGTGCCAGCAGTCTACAGGGAGCAAATCAGCCCCAGCATTTT; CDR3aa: CASSLQGANQPQHF
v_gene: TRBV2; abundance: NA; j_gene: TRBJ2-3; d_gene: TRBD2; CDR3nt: TGTGCCAGCAGTTCCAGCGGGAGGGTGACAGATACGCAGTATTTT; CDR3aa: CASSSSGRVTDTQYF